A selection of T cell receptor beta chains follows, all from one sample in a study of OX40 agonist ivuxolimab in advanced cancers. Only in-frame clones appear in the TCRdb table, and some are missing; sequencing was by immunoSEQ multiplex PCR. The data hold 55,000 to 75,000 clones, with about 86% observed a single time. Sequencing used CD4+ or CD8+ T cells sorted from blood, obtained in a trial of the OX40 agonist ivuxolimab. All receptors derive from an adult with an advanced solid tumor such as melanoma, head and neck, liver or kidney cancer. Both conserved end residues are part of each CDR3. D genes are given only for firm matches. Clone sizes are given selectively: once, few, many, or a class where the clone is expanded.

cdr3_aa cdr3_nt clone_size j_call d_call v_call
CASSFQEETQYF TGCGCCAGCAGCTTCCAGGAAGAGACCCAGTACTTC - TRBJ2-5 - TRBV5-1
CAWGDQLKPQHF TGTGCCTGGGGGGACCAGTTGAAGCCCCAGCATTTT - TRBJ1-5 - TRBV30
CASRVGGGENSPLHF TGTGCCAGCAGGGTCGGTGGGGGGGAGAATTCACCCCTCCACTTT - TRBJ1-6 - TRBV7-9
CASCCPRDAENTGELFF TGTGCTAGTTGTTGTCCCCGCGACGCAGAGAACACCGGGGAGCTGTTTTTT - TRBJ2-2 - TRBV12-5
CASSRLAGGDTQYF TGTGCCAGCAGCCGACTAGCGGGCGGGGATACGCAGTATTTT - TRBJ2-3 TRBD2 TRBV5-8
CASSPAGTGAGGGYTF TGTGCCAGCAGCCCGGCCGGGACAGGGGCGGGCGGCGGCTACACCTTC - TRBJ1-2 TRBD1 TRBV2
CASSLEGPRQGSYEQYF TGTGCCAGCAGTTTAGAGGGCCCTCGACAGGGTTCCTACGAGCAGTACTTC few TRBJ2-7 TRBD1 TRBV27
CASRLSRVGTEAFF TGTGCCAGCAGATTGTCCAGGGTGGGGACTGAAGCTTTCTTT - TRBJ1-1 - TRBV6-5
CASRRPEGSTEAFF TGTGCCAGCAGACGCCCCGAGGGGAGCACTGAAGCTTTCTTT - TRBJ1-1 - TRBV6-1
CASTLGAATNEKLFF TGTGCCAGTACCCTGGGAGCCGCAACTAATGAAAAACTGTTTTTT - TRBJ1-4 - TRBV19
CSVEDRDRGRQGYTF TGCAGCGTTGAAGATCGGGACAGGGGGCGGCAGGGCTACACCTTC - TRBJ1-2 TRBD1 TRBV29-1
CAWRGSYNEQFF TGTGCCTGGAGGGGGTCCTACAATGAGCAGTTCTTC - TRBJ2-1 - TRBV30
CASSSGDRAGPNQPQHF TGTGCCAGCAGCTCAGGGGACAGAGCGGGCCCTAATCAGCCCCAGCATTTT - TRBJ1-5 TRBD1 TRBV7-2
CASSQPTGEAQYF TGCGCCAGCAGCCAACCGACAGGGGAAGCGCAGTACTTC once TRBJ2-7 TRBD1 TRBV4-1
CASSLARGRTEAFF TGTGCCAGCAGCTTAGCCAGGGGGAGGACTGAAGCTTTCTTT - TRBJ1-1 TRBD1 TRBV11-2
CSVGTDGETQYF TGCAGCGTTGGGACAGACGGGGAGACCCAGTACTTC - TRBJ2-5 - TRBV29-1
CASSHPPGLAGITGELFF TGTGCCAGCAGCCACCCCCCGGGACTAGCGGGAATCACCGGGGAGCTGTTTTTT - TRBJ2-2 TRBD2 TRBV7-2
CASSQGGGFTNYGYTF TGCGCCAGCAGCCAAGGAGGGGGATTTACTAACTATGGCTACACCTTC - TRBJ1-2 - TRBV4-3
CASSQTLAGGAYEQYF TGTGCCAGCAGTCAAACATTAGCGGGCGGCGCCTACGAGCAGTACTTC - TRBJ2-7 TRBD2 TRBV27
CASSYARSTEAFF TGTGCCAGCAGTTATGCGAGGAGCACTGAAGCTTTCTTT - TRBJ1-1 - TRBV6-6
CASYGRGGADTQPQHF TGTGCCAGTTATGGCCGGGGGGGCGCAGATACCCAGCCCCAGCATTTT - TRBJ1-5 - TRBV19
CASSPGGAETQYF TGTGCCAGTAGTCCTGGAGGGGCGGAGACCCAGTACTTC few TRBJ2-5 - TRBV19
CASSALAGAYNEQFF TGTGCCAGCAGCGCCCTAGCGGGAGCTTACAATGAGCAGTTCTTC - TRBJ2-1 TRBD2 TRBV11-3
CASSQDGGPLRETQYF TGCGCCAGCAGCCAAGATGGCGGGCCCCTCCGGGAGACCCAGTACTTC - TRBJ2-5 - TRBV4-3
CASTRLAGLDTQYF TGTGCCAGCACCCGACTAGCGGGATTGGATACGCAGTATTTT - TRBJ2-3 TRBD2 TRBV27
CAISLTGTKNSPLHF TGTGCCATCAGCCTGACCGGGACAAAAAATTCACCCCTCCACTTT - TRBJ1-6 - TRBV10-3
CATKRQGGSTEAFF TGTGCCACCAAGAGACAGGGTGGGAGCACTGAAGCTTTCTTT - TRBJ1-1 TRBD1 TRBV15
CASSRTLYNEQFF TGTGCCAGCAGCCGAACCCTCTACAATGAGCAGTTCTTC - TRBJ2-1 - TRBV7-6
CASSFRTSGATSRDF TGTGCCAGTAGTTTTCGGACTAGCGGGGCCACTTCGCGGGATTTT - TRBJ2-3 TRBD2 TRBV19
CATSGQGGNYGYTF TGTGCCACCAGTGGACAGGGAGGTAACTATGGCTACACCTTC once TRBJ1-2 TRBD1 TRBV6-6
CASTSRGQGGETQYF TGTGCCAGCACCTCCCGTGGACAGGGCGGGGAGACCCAGTACTTC - TRBJ2-5 TRBD1 TRBV27
CASSVVGSSYEQYF TGTGCCAGCAGCGTAGTCGGGAGCTCCTACGAGCAGTACTTC - TRBJ2-7 - TRBV9
CASSIFTRGSNTEAFF TGTGCCAGCAGCATTTTCACCAGGGGATCGAACACTGAAGCTTTCTTT - TRBJ1-1 - TRBV7-8
CASSSGKAHGYTF TGTGCCAGCAGTTCTGGGAAAGCCCATGGCTACACCTTC - TRBJ1-2 - TRBV6-5
CASSVYAQGWQYF TGTGCCAGCAGTGTATATGCGCAGGGGTGGCAGTACTTC few TRBJ2-7 - TRBV28
CASSQNPQGRTGELFF TGCGCCAGCAGCCAAAATCCACAGGGTCGCACCGGGGAGCTGTTTTTT - TRBJ2-2 - TRBV4-3
CASSYSAGPNQPQHF TGTGCCAGCAGTTACTCGGCAGGGCCCAATCAGCCCCAGCATTTT - TRBJ1-5 - TRBV6-6
CASSITSGSYEQYF TGTGCCAGTAGTATAACTAGCGGCTCCTACGAGCAGTACTTC few TRBJ2-7 TRBD2 TRBV19
CASSLWAGDTGYTF TGTGCCAGCAGCCTGTGGGCAGGGGATACTGGCTACACCTTC - TRBJ1-2 - TRBV5-6
CASSLGFEQFF TGTGCCAGCAGCTTAGGGTTTGAGCAGTTCTTC - TRBJ2-1 - TRBV11-2
CASSLGPAGLSTDTQYF TGTGCCAGCAGCTTAGGCCCAGCGGGGCTTAGCACAGATACGCAGTATTTT - TRBJ2-3 TRBD2 TRBV7-2
CASSLGRISLTDTQYF TGTGCCAGCAGCTTAGGACGGATTTCCCTCACAGATACGCAGTATTTT - TRBJ2-3 - TRBV7-2
CASSLSSANIQYF TGTGCCAGCAGCTTGTCTAGCGCAAACATTCAGTACTTC - TRBJ2-4 - TRBV5-5
CASSPNRLPFAEQYF TGTGCCAGCAGCCCGAACAGGCTCCCATTCGCCGAGCAGTACTTC - TRBJ2-7 - TRBV13
CASSQGGGLGGELFF TGCGCCAGCAGCCAAGGAGGAGGACTGGGGGGGGAGCTGTTTTTT - TRBJ2-2 - TRBV4-3
CASSLWVGEPRVF TGTGCCAGCAGTCTATGGGTAGGTGAGCCCCGTGTATTT - TRBJ1-1 - TRBV6-5
CASSLDLGTAAGELFF TGTGCCAGCAGCTTAGACCTCGGGACAGCGGCCGGGGAGCTGTTTTTT once TRBJ2-2 TRBD1 TRBV7-2
CASSLGTRNTIYF TGTGCCAGCAGCTTAGGGACCCGAAACACCATATATTTT - TRBJ1-3 - TRBV7-2
CASSPGLAGEETQYF TGTGCCAGCAGCCCAGGACTAGCGGGAGAAGAGACCCAGTACTTC - TRBJ2-5 TRBD2 TRBV7-9
CASSLGQGNTEAFF TGTGCCAGCAGCTTGGGGCAGGGAAACACTGAAGCTTTCTTT - TRBJ1-1 - TRBV11-3
CASSLAGDRVWENQPQHF TGTGCCAGCAGCCTAGCTGGGGACAGGGTATGGGAAAATCAGCCCCAGCATTTT - TRBJ1-5 TRBD1 TRBV7-9
CASRKQGAGGANVLTF TGTGCCAGCAGGAAACAGGGGGCTGGAGGGGCCAACGTCCTGACTTTC - TRBJ2-6 TRBD1 TRBV28
CASSYSSPADEKLFF TGTGCCAGCAGTTACTCCTCCCCCGCGGATGAAAAACTGTTTTTT - TRBJ1-4 - TRBV6-5
CASRKMWSGNQPQHF TGTGCCAGCAGGAAGATGTGGTCCGGCAATCAGCCCCAGCATTTT - TRBJ1-5 - TRBV6-5
CASSLYGQVSNQPQHF TGTGCCAGCAGTTTATATGGACAGGTTAGCAATCAGCCCCAGCATTTT - TRBJ1-5 TRBD1 TRBV27